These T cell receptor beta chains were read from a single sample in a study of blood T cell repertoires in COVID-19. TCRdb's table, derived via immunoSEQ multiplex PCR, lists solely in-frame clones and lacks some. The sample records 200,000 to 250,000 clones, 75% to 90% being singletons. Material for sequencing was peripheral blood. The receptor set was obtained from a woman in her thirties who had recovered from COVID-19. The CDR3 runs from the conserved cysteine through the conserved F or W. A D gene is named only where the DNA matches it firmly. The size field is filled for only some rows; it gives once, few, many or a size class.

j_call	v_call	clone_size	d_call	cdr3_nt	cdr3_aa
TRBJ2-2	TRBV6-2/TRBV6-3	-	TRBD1	TGTGCCAGCAGTCTGATCCGGGACAGGGGATCCGGGGAGCTGTTTTTT	CASSLIRDRGSGELFF
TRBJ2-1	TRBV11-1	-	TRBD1	TGTGCCAGCAGCTACGACAGGGTGAATGAGCAGTTCTTC	CASSYDRVNEQFF
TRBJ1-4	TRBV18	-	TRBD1	TGTGCCAGCTCAACTGCGTCGGACAGGGGTTTTGAAAAACTGTTTTTT	CASSTASDRGFEKLFF
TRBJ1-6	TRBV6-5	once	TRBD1	TGTGCCAGCAGACCGACAGGGATTCCACCCCTCCACTTT	CASRPTGIPPLHF
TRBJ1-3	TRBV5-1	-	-	TGCGCCAGTGGGTCGGGGGTAGCAGGAAACACCATATATTTT	CASGSGVAGNTIYF
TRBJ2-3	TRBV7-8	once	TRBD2	TGTGCCAGCAGCTTAGGACTAGCTCAAAGCACAGATACGCAGTATTTT	CASSLGLAQSTDTQYF
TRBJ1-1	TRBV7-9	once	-	TGTGCCAGCAGCTATGGACTGCCCACTGAAGCTTTCTTT	CASSYGLPTEAFF
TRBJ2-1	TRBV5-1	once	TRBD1	TGCGCCAGCAGCAACTGGACAGGTTACAATGAGCAGTTCTTC	CASSNWTGYNEQFF
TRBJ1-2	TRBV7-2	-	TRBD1	TGTGCCAGCAGTCTAAGACAGGGGGCTGGAGTGGGAGGCTACACCTTC	CASSLRQGAGVGGYTF
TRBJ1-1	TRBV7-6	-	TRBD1	TGTGCCAGCAGCTCCACTCAGACAGGGGGCATCGGCACTGAAGCTTTCTTT	CASSSTQTGGIGTEAFF
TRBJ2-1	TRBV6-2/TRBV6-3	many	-	TGTGCCAGCAGTTGGGGGGTCGAAAAGGGTGAGTTCTTC	CASSWGVEKGEFF
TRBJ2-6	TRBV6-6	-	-	TGTGCCAGCAGCTCTAGCGCTTCTGGGGCCAACGTCCTGACTTTC	CASSSSASGANVLTF
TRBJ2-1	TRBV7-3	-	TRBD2	TGTGCCAGCAGCTCAAGTAGCGGGGGAGCTACCTACAATGAGCAGTTCTTC	CASSSSSGGATYNEQFF
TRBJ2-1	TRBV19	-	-	TGTGCCAGTAGTAACGCCCCAGGGGTAAGGCGTAATGAGCAGTTCTTC	CASSNAPGVRRNEQFF
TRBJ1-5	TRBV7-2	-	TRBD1	TGTGCCAGCAGCTTTACAGGGGGCGAAAATCAGCCCCAGCATTTT	CASSFTGGENQPQHF
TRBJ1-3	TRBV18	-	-	TGTGCCAGCTCCCCTACCTGGTTGGGAGGCCCTGGAAACACCATATATTTT	CASSPTWLGGPGNTIYF
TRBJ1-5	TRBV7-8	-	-	TGTGCCAGCAGCGGGCATAACCAGCCCCAGCATTTT	CASSGHNQPQHF
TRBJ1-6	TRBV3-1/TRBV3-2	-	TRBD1	TGTGCCAGCAGCCACCCTGAACCGGGACAGCCCCTCCACTTT	CASSHPEPGQPLHF
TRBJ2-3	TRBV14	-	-	TGTGCCAGCAGCCAAGGAGGACATCCAGATACGCAGTATTTT	CASSQGGHPDTQYF
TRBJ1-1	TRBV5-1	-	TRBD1	TGCGCCAGCAGTCCGCTTTGGGGACAGTCCTCGAACACTGAAGCTTTCTTT	CASSPLWGQSSNTEAFF
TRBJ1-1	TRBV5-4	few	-	TGTGCCAGCAGCATCCCAGGGACTGAAGCTTTCTTT	CASSIPGTEAFF
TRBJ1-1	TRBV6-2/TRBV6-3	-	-	TGTGCCAGCAGTCTGCGTGGGGGCCACACTGAAGCTTTCTTT	CASSLRGGHTEAFF
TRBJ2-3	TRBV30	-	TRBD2	TGTGCCTGGCAAACTAGCGGGGGAAATACGCAGTATTTT	CAWQTSGGNTQYF
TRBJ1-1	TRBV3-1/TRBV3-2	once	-	TGTGCCAGCAGCCTGTCGGGGGGTGAAGCTTTCTTT	CASSLSGGEAFF
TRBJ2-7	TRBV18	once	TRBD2	TGTGCCAGCTCCGGACTAGCGGGGGGGCCAGTCTACGAGCAGTACTTC	CASSGLAGGPVYEQYF
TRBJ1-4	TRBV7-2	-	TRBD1	TGTGCCAGCAGCCGGACAGGGGAGAGTGAAAAACTGTTTTTT	CASSRTGESEKLFF
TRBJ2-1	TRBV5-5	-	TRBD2	TGTGCCAGCAGCACCAGCGGGGGGGCTCGGCAGTTCTTC	CASSTSGGARQFF
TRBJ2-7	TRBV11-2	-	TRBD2	TGTGCCAGCAGCCCTCTCAGACTAGCGTCGGGAGAGCAGTACTTC	CASSPLRLASGEQYF
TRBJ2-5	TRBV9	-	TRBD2	TGTGCCAGCAGCGTAGATCCTAGCGGGGGGGCTGGGACCCAGTACTTC	CASSVDPSGGAGTQYF
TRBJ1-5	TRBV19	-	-	TGTGCCAGTAGGACCGCGGGCTATAGCAATCAGCCCCAGCATTTT	CASRTAGYSNQPQHF
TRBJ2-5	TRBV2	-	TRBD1	TGTGCCAGCAGAGGACAGGGTACGGAGACCCAGTACTTC	CASRGQGTETQYF
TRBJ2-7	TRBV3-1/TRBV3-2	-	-	TGTGCCAGCAGTCTAATACACGAGCAGTACTTC	CASSLIHEQYF
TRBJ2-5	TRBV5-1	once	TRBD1	TGCGCCAGCCGGACAGGGCGCGAGACCCAGTACTTC	CASRTGRETQYF
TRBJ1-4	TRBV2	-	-	TGTGCCAGCAGTGAGGAGGTGGGGGCTGCAACTAATGAAAAACTGTTTTTT	CASSEEVGAATNEKLFF
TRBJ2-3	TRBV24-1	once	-	TGTGCCACCAGTGATCGCAGAGGAGGCACAGATACGCAGTATTTT	CATSDRRGGTDTQYF
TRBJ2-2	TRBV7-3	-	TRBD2	TGTGCCAGCAGCCTCCTTCCAGGACTAGGTGGTACCGGGGAGCTGTTTTTT	CASSLLPGLGGTGELFF
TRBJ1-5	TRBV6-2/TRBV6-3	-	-	TGTGCCAGCAGCCAATTCAGGGTGTTAGTGAATCAGCCCCAGCATTTT	CASSQFRVLVNQPQHF
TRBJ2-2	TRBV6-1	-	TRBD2	TGTGCCAGCAGTGAATATCCAGCGGGGGGACCGAACACCGGGGAGCTGTTTTTT	CASSEYPAGGPNTGELFF
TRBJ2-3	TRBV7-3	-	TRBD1	TGTGCCAGCAGCTTCCGGGACAGGGGGTCAGATACGCAGTATTTT	CASSFRDRGSDTQYF
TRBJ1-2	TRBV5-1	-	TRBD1	TGCGCCAGCAGCTCGGGACAGGACCTCGTTTATGGCTACACCTTC	CASSSGQDLVYGYTF
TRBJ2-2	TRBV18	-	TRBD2	TGTGCCAGCTCACGACTAGCGGGGTTGACCGGGGAGCTGTTTTTT	CASSRLAGLTGELFF